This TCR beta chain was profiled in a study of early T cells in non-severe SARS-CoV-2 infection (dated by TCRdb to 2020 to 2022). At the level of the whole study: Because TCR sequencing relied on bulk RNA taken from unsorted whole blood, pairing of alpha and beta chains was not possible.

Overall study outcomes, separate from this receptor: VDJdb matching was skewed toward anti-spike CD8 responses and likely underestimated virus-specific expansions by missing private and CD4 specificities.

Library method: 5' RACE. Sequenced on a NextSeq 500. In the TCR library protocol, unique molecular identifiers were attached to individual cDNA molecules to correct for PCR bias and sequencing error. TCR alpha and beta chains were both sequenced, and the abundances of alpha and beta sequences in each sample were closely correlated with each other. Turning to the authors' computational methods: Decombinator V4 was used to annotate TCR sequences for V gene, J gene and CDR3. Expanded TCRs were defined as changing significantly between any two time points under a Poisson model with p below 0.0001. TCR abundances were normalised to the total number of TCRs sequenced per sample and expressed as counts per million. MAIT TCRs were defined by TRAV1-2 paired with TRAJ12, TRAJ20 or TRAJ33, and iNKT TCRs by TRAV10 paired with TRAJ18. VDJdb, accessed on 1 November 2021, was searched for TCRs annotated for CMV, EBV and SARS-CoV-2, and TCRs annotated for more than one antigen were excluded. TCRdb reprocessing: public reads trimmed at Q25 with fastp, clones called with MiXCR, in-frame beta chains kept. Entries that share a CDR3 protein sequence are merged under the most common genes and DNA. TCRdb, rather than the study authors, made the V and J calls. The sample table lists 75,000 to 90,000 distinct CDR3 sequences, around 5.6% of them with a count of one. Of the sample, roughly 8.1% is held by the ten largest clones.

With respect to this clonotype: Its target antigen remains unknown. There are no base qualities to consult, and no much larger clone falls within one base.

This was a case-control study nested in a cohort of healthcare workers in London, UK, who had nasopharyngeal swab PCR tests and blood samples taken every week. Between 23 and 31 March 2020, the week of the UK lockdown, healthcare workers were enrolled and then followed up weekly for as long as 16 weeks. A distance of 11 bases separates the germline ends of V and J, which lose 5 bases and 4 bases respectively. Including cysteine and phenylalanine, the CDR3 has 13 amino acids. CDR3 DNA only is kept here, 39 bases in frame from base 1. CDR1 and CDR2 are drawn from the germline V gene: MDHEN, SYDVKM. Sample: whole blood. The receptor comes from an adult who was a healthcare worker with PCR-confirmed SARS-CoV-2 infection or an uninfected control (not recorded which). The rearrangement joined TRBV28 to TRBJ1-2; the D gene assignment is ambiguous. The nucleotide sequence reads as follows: TGTGCCAGCAGTCCGGACGGATTCTATGGCTACACCTTC. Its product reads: CASSPDGFYGYTF.